These 22 T cell receptor beta chains originate from one sample sequenced in a study of T cells in Graves' hyperthyroidism and ophthalmopathy. TCR beta CDR3 regions were amplified from RNA transcripts. HTBI primers were used for first-round RT-PCR of the TCR CDR3. TCRdb reprocessed the multiplex PCR reads via MiXCR and lists one record per CDR3 protein. This sample carries around 350,000 distinct CDR3 sequences, 20% to 25% of them seen once, and the ten largest clones take around 70%. The sequencing sample was made of blood. The receptors here all came from a man aged 50 or older with Graves' hyperthyroidism.

This clonotype occurred a few times. The chain recombines TRBV11-3 with TRBJ2-1; TRBD2 aligns across 11 bases. Germline V gives CDR1 SGHNT, CDR2 YENEEA. With V trimmed by 1 base and J by 3 bases, 8 bases remained unmatched. There are 18 residues in the CDR3. The CDR3 sequence is CASSLVRLGTSGYNEQFF. The CDR3 nucleotides are TGTGCCAGCAGCTTAGTTCGGTTGGGGACTAGCGGCTACAATGAGCAGTTCTTC.

In its sample, this clonotype was seen many times. The chain is built from TRBV12-3 or TRBV12-4 and TRBJ2-1; D is possibly TRBD2 (6 bases). This CDR3 has 13 residues. Deletions cut 6 bases from V and 7 bases from J, with 13 bases between. DNA for the CDR3: TGTGCCAGCAGCGTGATCGGGGGTAATGAGCAGTTCTTC. It translates to CASSVIGGNEQFF.

This rearrangement joins TRBV29-1 to TRBJ2-2, with TRBD1 matching 12 bases. The CDR3 consists of 14 residues. Trimming took 6 bases from V and 8 from J; bases not matched to a gene: 7. In germline, CDR1 is SQVTM, CDR2 ANQGSEA. The CDR3 bases are TGCAGCGTCCGGGACAGGGGGCCTGGTGGGGAGCTGTTTTTT. Protein product: CSVRDRGPGGELFF.

The chain links TRBV18 to TRBJ1-5, with D uncertain. CDR3 length equals 11 residues. From germline, CDR1 is KGHSH and CDR2 LQKENI. The ends were cut back, 3 bases at V and 11 bases at J, with 8 bases in the middle. The CDR3 loop reads CASSPPRAQHF. The CDR3 DNA reads TGTGCCAGCTCACCTCCAAGGGCCCAGCATTTT. The full variable domain, completed using reference TRBV18 and TRBJ1-5, is NAGVMQNPRHLVRRRGQEARLRCSPMKGHSHVYWYRQLPEEGLKFMVYLQKENIIDESGMPKERFSAEFPKEGPSILRIQQVVRGDSAAYFCASSPPRAQHFGDGTRLSIL.

Turning to this clonotype: The final CDR3 position lacks the conserved phenylalanine or tryptophan, pointing to a likely read error. In DNA form, the CDR3 reads TGCGCCAGCAGCCTGACCGACAAAAACTACGAGCAGTACTTG. Translated, it gives CASSLTDKNYEQYL. V is TRBV5-1 and J is TRBJ2-7; D not resolved. Germline-derived CDR1 and CDR2 are SGHRS and YFSETQ. The CDR3 extends over 14 amino acids. V dropped 4 bases and J dropped 3 bases, with 14 bases sitting between them.

This clonotype was seen many times. The chain carries TRBV6-1 and TRBJ2-3, with 11 nucleotides matching TRBD2. V lost 5 bases to trimming and J lost 3 bases; unmatched junction nucleotides: 4. The CDR3 length is 15 residues. The germline gives CDR1 MNHNS, CDR2 SASEGT. Here the CDR3 reads CASSFTSGRTDTQYF. In nucleotides, the CDR3 is TGTGCCAGCAGTTTCACTAGCGGGAGAACAGATACGCAGTATTTT.

This clonotype has at least ten counts. The J gene is TRBJ2-1, the V gene TRBV11-2; 9 nucleotides line up with TRBD1. V lost 0 bases, J lost 10 bases, and 7 bases stayed unmatched. CDR3 length: 15 amino acids. The germline V gene has CDR1 SGHAT and CDR2 FQNNGV. CDR3 amino acids: CASSLDTGGYGEQFF. The CDR3 nucleotides read TGTGCCAGCAGCTTAGATACAGGGGGCTATGGGGAGCAGTTCTTC.

V is TRBV25-1 and J is TRBJ2-7; no clear D gene. V gave up 6 bases and J gave up 6 bases, with 21 bases separating them. Germline CDR1 MGHDK, CDR2 SYGVNS. CDR3 size: 15 residues. The CDR3 protein is CASSEGRLTSGEQYF. The CDR3 coding sequence is TGTGCCAGCAGCGAAGGAAGACTCACCTCCGGCGAGCAGTACTTC.

The chain carries TRBV18 and TRBJ2-7, with D possibly being TRBD1 or TRBD2 (5 bases each). There are 16 residues in the CDR3. Trimming pared 2 bases from V and 2 bases from J, leaving 16 bases between. Germline V gene data show CDR1 as KGHSH and CDR2 as LQKENI. For the CDR3, the DNA is TGTGCCAGCTCACCATGGGACGGGGAGATACCCTACGAGCAGTACTTC. Translated: CASSPWDGEIPYEQYF. Full variable domain (remainder filled in from reference TRBV18 and TRBJ2-7): NAGVMQNPRHLVRRRGQEARLRCSPMKGHSHVYWYRQLPEEGLKFMVYLQKENIIDESGMPKERFSAEFPKEGPSILRIQQVVRGDSAAYFCASSPWDGEIPYEQYFGPGTRLTVT.

The rearrangement links TRBV6-1 to TRBJ2-7; no reliable D call. CDR1 MNHNS and CDR2 SASEGT come from the germline V gene. V lost 6 bases and J lost 6, with 12 bases in between. The CDR3 has 12 residues. DNA for the CDR3: TGTGCCAGCAGAGACTCAGCGACCGAGCAGTACTTC. Encoded protein: CASRDSATEQYF.

This clonotype turned up a few times. This sequence joins TRBV7-3 and TRBJ1-1, with 7 bases matching TRBD1. There are 14 residues in the CDR3. CDR1 and CDR2 (germline): SGHTA, FQGTGA. After removal of 6 bases from V and 4 bases from J, the junction contained 8 bases not matched to a gene. This CDR3 is CASSFTGAGTEAFF. The CDR3 DNA is TGTGCCAGCAGTTTTACAGGGGCGGGCACTGAAGCTTTCTTT.

This clonotype was recorded a few times. The chain recombines TRBV12-3 or TRBV12-4 with TRBJ1-5; D is perhaps TRBD1 (5 bases). This CDR3 spans 15 amino acids. With 3 bases removed from V and 1 base from J, the gap between germline ends came to 10 bases. CDR3 coding DNA: TGTGCCAGCAGTTTTTCAGGGCGGAGCAATCAGCCCCAGCATTTT. Translating it yields CASSFSGRSNQPQHF.

The chain is built from TRBV6-1 and TRBJ2-5; TRBD1 is a possible D gene (6 bases). Germline CDR1 MNHNS, CDR2 SASEGT. CDR3 length: 16 residues. V dropped 3 bases and J dropped 2 bases, with 16 bases sitting between them. Here the CDR3 DNA reads TGTGCCAGCAGTGAGGCCGGGCAGGGGATGCAAGAGACCCAGTACTTC. Protein product: CASSEAGQGMQETQYF.

The chain couples TRBV11-3 to TRBJ2-5, with D possibly TRBD1 on 6 matching bases. Trimming took off 3 bases at V and 3 bases at J, with 11 bases between the two ends. CDR3 length: 14 amino acids. Germline V gene lookup returns CDR1 SGHNT and CDR2 YENEEA. The CDR3 loop reads CASSFTGTEETQYF. The DNA of the CDR3 is TGTGCCAGCAGCTTCACAGGGACCGAAGAGACCCAGTACTTC.

This clonotype was counted between two and nine times. The rearrangement joins TRBV15 to TRBJ2-3; 8 nucleotides line up with TRBD1. CDR1 LNHNV and CDR2 YYDKDF come from the germline V gene (reference sequence). V was clipped by 0 bases and J by 2 bases; unmatched bases: 4. The CDR3 loop spans 16 amino acids. The CDR3 is CATSREDRAFTDTQYF. CDR3 in DNA: TGTGCCACCAGCAGAGAGGACAGGGCCTTCACAGATACGCAGTATTTT.

This clonotype occurred a few times. The rearrangement uses TRBV6-1 and TRBJ1-5, with D maybe TRBD1 (6 bases). Trimming took off 10 bases at V and 2 bases at J, with 18 bases between the two ends. The CDR3 spans 15 residues. Germline V lookup: CDR1 MNHNS, CDR2 SASEGT. This CDR3 reads CATQQGPYGNQPQHF. Written as DNA, the CDR3 is TGTGCCACCCAACAGGGACCCTACGGCAATCAGCCCCAGCATTTT.

The chain couples TRBV5-1 to TRBJ2-3, with D perhaps matching TRBD1 (6 bases). The CDR3 runs 16 residues. Germline CDR1 reads SGHRS; CDR2 reads YFSETQ. Trimming took off 2 bases at V and 0 bases at J, with 13 bases between the two ends. The CDR3 nucleotides read TGCGCCAGCAGCTTCGCGACAGGATCTAGCACAGATACGCAGTATTTT. It codes for CASSFATGSSTDTQYF.

This clonotype appeared a single time. At one of its ends the junction is not consistent with the germline gene, which may arise from a read error. The rearrangement links TRBV3-1 to TRBJ2-3; D might be TRBD1 or TRBD2, each matching 6 bases. Germline CDR1 reads LGHDT; CDR2 reads YNNKEL (reference sequence). This CDR3 comprises 14 residues. The CDR3, as DNA: TGCGCCAGCAGGGGCGGGACCAACACAGATACTCAGTATTTT. As protein: CASRGGTNTDTQYF.

This clonotype came up a few times. The chain couples TRBV3-1 to TRBJ1-6; D might be TRBD1 (6 bases). The CDR3 consists of 14 residues. Deletions cut 4 bases from V and 10 bases from J, with 14 bases between. The germline V gene encodes CDR1 LGHDT and CDR2 YNNKEL (reference sequence). In DNA, the CDR3 is TGTGCCAGCAGCCTTGGACAGCAATCATCACCCCTCCACTTT. Translated, it gives CASSLGQQSSPLHF.

In its sample, this clonotype was seen many times. The gene calls are TRBV11-1 and TRBJ2-7; TRBD2 matches at 9 bases. Germline CDR1 and CDR2: SGHAT and FQDESV (reference sequence). The junction had 6 bases not matched to a gene; V was cut back by 3 bases and J by 0 bases. CDR3 length equals 16 residues. The CDR3 spells CASSFASGLASYEQYF. CDR3 nucleotide sequence: TGTGCCAGCAGCTTCGCCTCGGGACTAGCCTCCTACGAGCAGTACTTC.

In this sample, this clonotype turned up a few times. The chain recombines TRBV5-1 with TRBJ2-5; 12 nucleotides line up with TRBD2. The CDR3 totals 16 residues. The V gene's germline CDR1 is SGHRS and CDR2 YFSETQ. J gave up 0 bases and V 2 bases, and 2 bases lay outside the gene matches. The CDR3 DNA is TGCGCCAGCAGCTTCCTAGCGGGAGGGAACCAAGAGACCCAGTACTTC. Amino acid sequence: CASSFLAGGNQETQYF.

J is TRBJ1-6 and V is TRBV6-1, with D possibly being TRBD1 (6 bases). Germline CDR1 and CDR2: MNHNS and SASEGT. V was clipped by 4 bases and J by 4 bases, with 8 bases between them. The CDR3 runs 14 residues. This CDR3 reads CASSAGQYNSPLHF. The CDR3 DNA is TGTGCCAGCAGTGCGGGACAATATAATTCACCCCTCCACTTT.